These 15 T cell receptor beta chains came from one sample sequenced in a study of OX40 agonist ivuxolimab in advanced cancers. Profiling relied on immunoSEQ multiplex PCR, and the TCRdb table lists in-frame clones only, not all of them. The table shows over 80,000 clones, with roughly nine tenths occurring only once. The source material was CD4+ or CD8+ T cells sorted from blood, sampled in a trial of the OX40 agonist ivuxolimab. The receptor source for this set is an adult with an advanced solid tumor such as melanoma, head and neck, liver or kidney cancer.

The V and J genes are TRBV7-6 and TRBJ1-3, with D hard to call. The CDR3 contains 16 residues. V was shortened by 5 bases and J by 0 bases, with 14 bases between the two germline ends. The germline gives CDR1 SGHVS, CDR2 FNYEAQ. For the CDR3, the DNA is TGTGCCAGCAGCCTAAGGACCCTGAGCTCTGGAAACACCATATATTTT. Protein sequence: CASSLRTLSSGNTIYF.

This clone was recorded once. The chain is built from TRBV27 and TRBJ2-1; 7 bases fit TRBD2. V gave up 6 bases and J gave up 7 bases; unmatched junction bases: 15. This CDR3 is 16 amino acids long. Germline V gene sequence: CDR1 MNHEY, CDR2 SMNVEV (reference sequence). For the CDR3, the DNA is TGTGCCAGCAGACGGGCTGGTAGGGAGGGGTTGAATGAGCAGTTCTTC. Residues: CASRRAGREGLNEQFF.

The V call is TRBV18, the J call TRBJ1-1; 10 positions match TRBD1. The germline V gene encodes CDR1 KGHSH and CDR2 LQKENI. The CDR3 length is 15 residues. The V segment lost 3 bases and the J segment 11 bases; nucleotides outside the gene matches: 12. The chain's CDR3 is CASSPRTGGTEGAFF. The CDR3 DNA follows: TGTGCCAGCTCACCCCGGACAGGGGGTACCGAGGGGGCTTTCTTT. Full variable domain (outside the CDR3, taken from reference TRBV18 and TRBJ1-1): NAGVMQNPRHLVRRRGQEARLRCSPMKGHSHVYWYRQLPEEGLKFMVYLQKENIIDESGMPKERFSAEFPKEGPSILRIQQVVRGDSAAYFCASSPRTGGTEGAFFGQGTRLTVV.

V is TRBV19 and J is TRBJ1-1; 8 bases match TRBD1. CDR3 length: 13 residues. CDR1 and CDR2 (germline): LNHDA, SQIVND (reference sequence). Losses at the gene ends were 3 bases for V and 4 bases for J; bases not matched to a gene: 1. The CDR3 sequence: CASSIGTGTEAFF. The CDR3, as DNA: TGTGCCAGTAGTATTGGGACAGGCACTGAAGCTTTCTTT.

The chain couples TRBV10-2 to TRBJ2-7; 10 positions match TRBD2. The germline V gene has CDR1 WSHSY and CDR2 SAAADI. With V trimmed by 2 bases and J by 4 bases, 14 bases remained unmatched. The CDR3 spans 18 residues. The CDR3 sequence: CASSETVPRPGLAYEQYF. In nucleotides, the CDR3 is TGCGCCAGCAGTGAGACGGTACCAAGGCCGGGACTAGCGTACGAGCAGTACTTC.

This clone appeared once. The chain employs TRBV10-3 and TRBJ2-2, with a weak D call TRBD2 (6 bases). Germline V gene sequence: CDR1 ENHRY, CDR2 SYGVKD. This CDR3 is 16 amino acids long. V was pared by 4 bases and J by 6 bases, with 18 bases between. CDR3 nucleotide sequence: TGTGCCATCAGTGGGGGGGACGGCACTTGGGCCGGGGAGCTGTTTTTT. It encodes CAISGGDGTWAGELFF.

The rearrangement joins TRBV6-5 to TRBJ2-7; no reliable D call. Trimming took off 2 bases at V and 3 bases at J, with 14 bases between the two ends. From germline, CDR1 is MNHEY and CDR2 SVGAGI. CDR3 length equals 15 residues. The CDR3 spells CASSYPAGPSYEQYF. DNA of the CDR3: TGTGCCAGCAGTTACCCGGCCGGACCTAGCTACGAGCAGTACTTC.

The V call is TRBV11-2, the J call TRBJ2-7, with no clear D. The CDR3 spans 12 residues. Per germline, CDR1 SGHAT and CDR2 FQNNGV. The germline V and J ends were trimmed by 5 bases and 6 bases, with 11 bases remaining between them. The CDR3 region has the DNA TGTGCCAGCAGCAAAGCCCGGGTCGAGCAGTACTTC. This translates into CASSKARVEQYF. Full variable domain (remainder filled in from reference TRBV11-2 and TRBJ2-7): EAGVAQSPRYKIIEKRQSVAFWCNPISGHATLYWYQQILGQGPKLLIQFQNNGVVDDSQLPKDRFSAERLKGVDSTLKIQPAKLEDSAVYLCASSKARVEQYFGPGTRLTVT.

V gene TRBV7-9 combines with J gene TRBJ2-1; perhaps TRBD1 as D (5 bases). Germline CDR1 reads SEHNR; CDR2 reads FQNEAQ (reference sequence). V was clipped by 5 bases and J by 12 bases, with 23 bases between them. The CDR3 totals 15 residues. In nucleotides, the CDR3 is TGTGCCAGCAGCCCACAGGCCTATCCCACACAAGGGCAGTTCTTC. Residues: CASSPQAYPTQGQFF.

The gene calls are TRBV18 and TRBJ1-3; TRBD1 matches at 9 bases. The germline V gene encodes CDR1 KGHSH and CDR2 LQKENI. This CDR3 is 17 amino acids long. The J segment lost 4 bases and the V segment lost 1 base, leaving 8 bases of the junction unmatched. The CDR3 coding sequence is TGTGCCAGCTCACCACGGGAGGGACAGGGCTCCGGAAACACCATATATTTT. It encodes CASSPREGQGSGNTIYF.

In DNA form, the CDR3 reads TGTGCCAGCAGCTCGGTGGGGGCGAGGACCGGGGAGCTGTTTTTT. Amino acid sequence: CASSSVGARTGELFF. V gene TRBV5-4 combines with J gene TRBJ2-2; TRBD1 is a possible D gene (6 bases). The V end was cut by 3 bases, the J end by 5 bases, with 14 bases between. This CDR3 contains 15 residues. Germline CDR1 is SGHNT and CDR2 is YYREEE (reference sequence).

The rearrangement uses TRBV18 and TRBJ2-5; D is perhaps TRBD1 (6 bases). The end of the DNA fits TRBJ2-7 better, so the J call may be wrong. Per germline, CDR1 KGHSH and CDR2 LQKENI. The CDR3 has 14 amino acids. The CDR3 DNA sequence: TGTGCCAGCTCAATACAGGGTCTTGCCTACGAGCAGTACTTC. Its translation is CASSIQGLAYEQYF.

The rearrangement joins TRBV14 to TRBJ2-1; D is possibly TRBD2 (6 bases). CDR1 and CDR2 (germline): SGHDN, FVKESK. CDR3 length: 15 amino acids. With 4 bases removed from V and 5 bases from J, the gap between germline ends came to 15 bases. The DNA of the CDR3 is TGTGCCAGCAGCCCGATGACTAGGCTCAACAATGAGCAGTTCTTC. Its translation is CASSPMTRLNNEQFF.

The rearrangement uses TRBV9 and TRBJ2-5, with 10 bases that match TRBD2. Germline V CDR1 and CDR2: SGDLS, YYNGEE. The trim removed 0 bases at V and 0 bases at J, leaving 2 bases unmatched. This CDR3 has 16 residues. The CDR3 sequence is CASSVGLAGNQETQYF. CDR3 in DNA: TGTGCCAGCAGCGTAGGACTAGCGGGCAACCAAGAGACCCAGTACTTC.

Of note for this clone: An end of the junction does not agree with germline; a read error may underlie this. The chain recombines TRBV7-3 with TRBJ2-5, with D possibly matching TRBD1 (6 bases). Germline V gene data show CDR1 as SGHTA and CDR2 as FQGTGA. This CDR3 contains 13 residues. CDR3 amino acids: CASSNRAWETRYF. CDR3 DNA sequence: TGTGCCAGCAGCAACAGGGCCTGGGAGACCCGGTACTTC.